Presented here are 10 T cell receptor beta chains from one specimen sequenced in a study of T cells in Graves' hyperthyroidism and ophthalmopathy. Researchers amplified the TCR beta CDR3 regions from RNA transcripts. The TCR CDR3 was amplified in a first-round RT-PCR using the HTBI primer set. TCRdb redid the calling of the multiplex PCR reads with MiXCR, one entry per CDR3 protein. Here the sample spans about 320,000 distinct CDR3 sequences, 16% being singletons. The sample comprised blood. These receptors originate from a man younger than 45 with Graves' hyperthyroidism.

The CDR3 region is CASSDRTGPLDTQYF. The CDR3 DNA is TGTGCCAGTAGTGACAGGACAGGCCCCTTAGATACGCAGTATTTT. The chain combines TRBV19 with TRBJ2-3; 7 bases line up with TRBD1. Germline assignment: CDR1 LNHDA and CDR2 SQIVND (reference sequence). Germline trimming cut 5 bases from V and 5 bases from J; bases unmatched to any gene: 10. This CDR3 is built from 15 residues.

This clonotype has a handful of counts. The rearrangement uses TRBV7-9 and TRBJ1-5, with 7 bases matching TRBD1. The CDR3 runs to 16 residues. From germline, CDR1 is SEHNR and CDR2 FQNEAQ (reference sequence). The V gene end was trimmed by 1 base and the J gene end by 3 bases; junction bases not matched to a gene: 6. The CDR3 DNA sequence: TGTGCCAGCAGCTTAGGGGCAGGGGGGGACAATCAGCCCCAGCATTTT. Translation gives CASSLGAGGDNQPQHF.

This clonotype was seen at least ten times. The DNA for the CDR3 is TGTGCCAGCTCACCCTTTGTCCCAAGTCCCCACTACGAGCAGTACTTC. This translates into CASSPFVPSPHYEQYF. J is TRBJ2-7 and V is TRBV18; D uncertain. The CDR3 totals 16 residues. The germline V gene encodes CDR1 KGHSH and CDR2 LQKENI. Between the trimmed V and J ends, which lost 3 bases and 3 bases, there was a span of 18 bases.

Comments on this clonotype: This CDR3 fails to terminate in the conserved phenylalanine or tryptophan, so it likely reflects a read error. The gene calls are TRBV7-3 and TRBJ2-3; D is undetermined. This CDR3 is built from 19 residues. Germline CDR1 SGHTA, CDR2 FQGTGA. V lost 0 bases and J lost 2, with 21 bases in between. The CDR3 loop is CASSLTIGIFQKDTDTQYS. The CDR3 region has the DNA TGTGCCAGCAGCTTAACTATAGGGATTTTCCAGAAAGACACAGATACGCAGTATTCT.

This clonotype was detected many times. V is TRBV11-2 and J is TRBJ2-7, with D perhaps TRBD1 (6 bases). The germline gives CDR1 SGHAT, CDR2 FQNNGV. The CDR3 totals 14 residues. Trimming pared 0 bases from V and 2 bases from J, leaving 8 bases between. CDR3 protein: CASSLEPGAYEQYF. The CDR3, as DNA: TGTGCCAGCAGCTTAGAGCCAGGGGCCTACGAGCAGTACTTC.

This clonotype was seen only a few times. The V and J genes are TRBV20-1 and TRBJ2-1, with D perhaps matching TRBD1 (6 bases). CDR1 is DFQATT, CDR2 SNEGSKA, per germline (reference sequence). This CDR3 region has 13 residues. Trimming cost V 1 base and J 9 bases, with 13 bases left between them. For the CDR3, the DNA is TGCAGTGCTAGAGGGGCCCCCAGGGGTGAGCAGTTCTTC. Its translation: CSARGAPRGEQFF.

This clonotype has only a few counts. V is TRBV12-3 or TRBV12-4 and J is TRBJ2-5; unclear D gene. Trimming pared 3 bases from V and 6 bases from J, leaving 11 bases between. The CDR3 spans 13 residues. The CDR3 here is CASSLASVKTQYF. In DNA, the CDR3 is TGTGCCAGCAGTTTGGCCAGCGTGAAGACCCAGTACTTC.

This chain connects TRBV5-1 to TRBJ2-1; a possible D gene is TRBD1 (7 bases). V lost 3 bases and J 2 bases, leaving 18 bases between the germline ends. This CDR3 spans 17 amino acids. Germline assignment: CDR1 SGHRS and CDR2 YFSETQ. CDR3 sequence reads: CASSWIGAGGTYNEQFF. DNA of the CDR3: TGCGCCAGCAGCTGGATTGGGGCAGGGGGGACCTACAATGAGCAGTTCTTC.

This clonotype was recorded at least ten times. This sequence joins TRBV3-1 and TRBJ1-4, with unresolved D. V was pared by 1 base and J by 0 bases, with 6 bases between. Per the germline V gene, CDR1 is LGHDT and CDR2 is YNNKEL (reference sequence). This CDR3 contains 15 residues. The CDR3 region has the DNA TGTGCCAGCAGCCAAGCTGAGGCAACTAATGAAAAACTGTTTTTT. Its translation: CASSQAEATNEKLFF.

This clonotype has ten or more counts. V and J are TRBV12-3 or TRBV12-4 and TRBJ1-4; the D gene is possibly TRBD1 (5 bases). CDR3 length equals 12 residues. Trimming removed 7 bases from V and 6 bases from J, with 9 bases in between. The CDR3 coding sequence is TGTGCCAGCACCCAGGGTTATGAAAAACTGTTTTTT. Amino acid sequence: CASTQGYEKLFF.